This TCR beta chain was identified during a study of blood T cell repertoires in COVID-19. For the study at large: COVID-19 samples, acute and convalescent, were from the United States, Italy and Spain.

Cohorts were assigned according to the clinical history that participants reported. V lost 0 bases to trimming and J lost 2 bases; unmatched junction nucleotides: 1. Germline V lookup: CDR1 SGDLS, CDR2 YYNGEE. The CDR3 loop spans 16 amino acids. Per the study methods: Reference gene primers were amplified, and this amplification served to estimate nucleated cell counts. The assay was immunoSEQ multiplex PCR, and TCRdb's table has in-frame clones only and misses some. D and trimming were read from the DNA, whereas the V and J calls and clone size are those reported in that table. The table lists 130,000 to 150,000 clones, 80% to 85% of them singletons.

The sequence derives from a woman in her forties or fifties who had been exposed to COVID-19. V is TRBV9 and J is TRBJ2-4; the match to TRBD2 covers 11 bases. The sample taken for sequencing was PBMCs or T cells enriched from blood (not recorded which). CDR3 protein: CASSVGLAGTKNIQYF. The DNA for the CDR3 is TGTGCCAGCAGCGTAGGACTAGCGGGGACCAAAAACATTCAGTACTTC.